This TCR beta chain was captured by sequencing in a study of read filtering for tumor transcriptome and immune sequencing (dated by TCRdb to 2020 to 2021). At the level of the whole study: Of the patients in the cohort, about 17 were male and roughly 15 were female, and their mean age was 65.9 years, with a range of about 47 to 80. By revised international staging, about 8 patients were R-ISS I, over 15 were R-ISS II and over five were R-ISS III. After DNase treatment, whole-transcriptome libraries were prepared using the TruSeq RNA Access Library Prep Kit. TCR-region mapped reads per sample ranged from about 3.5 to 10.27 million with IR-seq versus only roughly 75 to 1273 with RNA-seq. TCR repertoires obtained by targeted immune repertoire sequencing and by bulk whole-transcriptome sequencing performed on the same bone marrow samples were compared. As a main aim, a read-filtering strategy for immune repertoire data was addressed, with the specific question being whether clonotypes supported by a single read should be removed. The study at large found these results: Removing single-read clonotypes increased the correlation between IR-seq and RNA-seq shared clonotype proportions. Rather than purified T cells, the sorted CD138-negative fraction was a mixed bone marrow immune population. Compared with RNA-seq, IR-seq captured clonotypes at much higher depth and more reliably, and a smaller IR-seq throughput was enough to identify most shared clonotypes. Single-read clonotypes made up about 82% of clonotypes but roughly 3.2% of total reads in IR-seq, and roughly 75% of clonotypes and 44.6% of reads in RNA-seq.

TCR libraries were constructed from 400 to 500 ng RNA using the Immunoverse kit, and molecular barcoded adaptors covering alpha/delta and beta/gamma chains were employed. TCR library preparation used the same RNA that went into transcriptome sequencing. TCR libraries were sequenced on an Illumina HiSeq 4000 with 2 x 150 cycles. The published analysis was carried out like this. Using MiXCR, which included quality filtering and error correction, TCR reads were aligned to human V, D, J and C references and then assembled into CDR3 clonotypes. Clonotype counts and gene usage diversity were analyzed with the tcR package in R. For inspection of raw mapping reads, RNA-seq reads were mapped by STAR aligner version 2.5.3a onto GRCh37 of the human genome. IR-seq fastq files were randomly downsampled with Seqtk 1.3 to test the effect of sequencing depth on detected clonotypes. TCRdb itself trimmed the public reads at Q25 with fastp, ran MiXCR and retained productive beta chains. CDR3 protein sequences are deduplicated, and each keeps its most common genes and DNA. The V and J calls and clone size are TCRdb's, not the authors'. For this sample the table gives around 9,000 distinct CDR3 sequences, of which roughly 15% were detected only once. Jointly, the top ten make up 20% to 25% of the sample.

Every patient had bone marrow sampled at the time of active disease. Ficoll-Hypaque density gradient centrifugation was used to isolate the bone marrow mononuclear cells. CD138-negative cells were obtained by negative selection after labeling with CD138 magnetic microbeads on a MACS separator, removing myeloma plasma cells. The purity of the isolated cells was checked by flow cytometry with CD138 antibodies on an Attune NxT. TRIzol reagent was used to extract total RNA, and a NanoDrop spectrophotometer was used to quantify the extracted RNA. Paired RNA-seq and IR-seq were performed on the CD138-negative bone marrow sample of each patient. With regard to this clonotype: The specificity of this receptor is unknown. A single base is all that separates this from a far larger clone, so a read error is likely.

This TCR was recovered from a donor aged 40 or older with multiple myeloma. The sequencing input was a population of CD138-negative cells sorted from bone marrow. In the paper's terms, the cell subset or site label means: bone marrow mononuclear cells depleted of CD138+ plasma/myeloma cells by negative magnetic selection.

The CDR3 region has the sequence CASNQDLYRGNTEAFF. The nucleotides read TGCGCCAGCAACCAAGATCTCTACAGGGGGAACACTGAAGCTTTCTTT. The chain couples TRBV4-3 to TRBJ1-1; 7 bases in between match TRBD1. From a lookup of the germline V gene, CDR1 and CDR2 are LGHNA and YSLEER. Taken from cysteine to phenylalanine, the CDR3 has 16 residues. The CDR3 DNA has 48 bases and is translated from base 1.